The clone carrying this T cell receptor (beta chain) appeared a few times. Antigen unknown. Researchers amplified the TCR beta CDR3 regions from RNA transcripts. The primer set for the first-round RT-PCR of the TCR CDR3 was HTBI. TCRdb re-called the multiplex PCR reads with MiXCR, one entry per CDR3 protein. This table has 600,000 to 800,000 distinct CDR3 sequences, roughly a third appearing once. The sample belongs to a study of T cells in Graves' hyperthyroidism and ophthalmopathy. Germline V gene lookup returns CDR1 SGHKS and CDR2 YYEKEE (reference sequence). The V and J ends lost 2 bases and 3 bases respectively, with 9 bases between them. The CDR3 has 13 residues. The study's findings and limits: Blood held most thyroid clonotypes expanded above 0.001 frequency. Ophthalmopathy and stable hyperthyroidism were separated by a 13 V-J model.

For Graves' hyperthyroidism to be stable, ophthalmopathy could not progress within 18 months. Researchers barred patients who had uncontrolled infection, other autoimmune disease, pregnancy or lactation. The rearrangement uses TRBV5-5 and TRBJ2-7; D gene uncertain. The source of this sequence is a woman in her forties with Graves' hyperthyroidism. The sequenced sample was blood. The DNA of the CDR3 is TGTGCCAGCAGCTTTCTAGACAACTACGAGCAGTACTTC. As protein: CASSFLDNYEQYF. Filled out from reference TRBV5-5 and TRBJ2-7, the complete variable domain reads DAGVTQSPTHLIKTRGQQVTLRCSPISGHKSVSWYQQVLGQGPQFIFQYYEKEERGRGNFPDRFSARQFPNYSSELNVNALLLGDSALYLCASSFLDNYEQYFGPGTRLTVT.